Each of the 21 T cell receptor beta chains below was sequenced from the same sample in a study of CD8 T cells in Susac syndrome. After extraction with the RNeasy kit, about 0.5 to 1 ug of the RNA was reverse transcribed using random hexamers. A single record per CDR3 protein comes from TCRdb applying MiXCR to the immunoSEQ multiplex PCR reads. The sample has more than 110,000 distinct CDR3 sequences; approximately 93% are singletons. Sequencing used CD8+ T cells from PBMCs. Receptors were obtained from a human donor in good health.

This sequence joins TRBV20-1 and TRBJ2-3; the match to TRBD2 covers 8 bases. Germline CDR1 is DFQATT and CDR2 is SNEGSKA (reference sequence). Trimming at V came to 8 bases and at J to 6 bases, leaving 13 bases not matched to a gene. This CDR3 has 14 residues. CDR3 coding DNA: TGCAGTATTAGACTAGCGCCTGAAGGGGATACGCAGTATTTT. As protein: CSIRLAPEGDTQYF.

CDR3 coding DNA: TGTGCCACCGGGACAGGGATCAATCAGCCCCAGCATTTT. It specifies CATGTGINQPQHF. This chain links TRBV7-9 with TRBJ1-5; TRBD1 matches 9 bases. This CDR3 has 13 residues. V shed 10 bases, J shed 3 bases, and the junction held 4 bases outside the gene matches. Germline CDR1 and CDR2: SEHNR and FQNEAQ (reference sequence).

The sample holds one count of this clonotype. The J gene is TRBJ2-7, the V gene TRBV20-1; D call uncertain. There are 13 residues in the CDR3. Germline V lookup: CDR1 DFQATT, CDR2 SNEGSKA (reference sequence). V was pared by 0 bases and J by 7 bases, with 13 bases between. CDR3 protein: CSARDPITLEQYF. For the CDR3, the DNA is TGCAGTGCTAGAGATCCAATTACATTGGAGCAGTACTTC.

This sequence joins TRBV13 and TRBJ2-7; D is possibly TRBD1 (5 bases). Germline assignment: CDR1 PRHDT and CDR2 FYEKMQ (reference sequence). Deletions cut 4 bases from V and 0 bases from J, with 10 bases between. This CDR3 spans 14 amino acids. DNA for the CDR3: TGTGCCAGCAGCTCCAGACAGATCTCCTACGAGCAGTACTTC. This encodes CASSSRQISYEQYF.

V gene TRBV7-9 combines with J gene TRBJ2-2; D unclear. The CDR3 covers 12 residues. Germline CDR1 SEHNR, CDR2 FQNEAQ (reference sequence). The V end lost 6 bases, the J end lost 3 bases, and 5 bases lay between the germline ends. In DNA form, the CDR3 reads TGTGCCAGCAGGTCGGACACCGGGGAGCTGTTTTTT. Its translation is CASRSDTGELFF.

In nucleotides, the CDR3 is TGCAGCGTTGAAGGGGTTGAGCTCACAGATACGCAGTATTTT. Amino acids: CSVEGVELTDTQYF. V usage is TRBV29-1 and J usage is TRBJ2-3; no definite D call. V dropped 1 base and J dropped 2 bases, with 10 bases sitting between them. The germline CDR1 and CDR2 sequences are SQVTM and ANQGSEA. This CDR3 has 14 amino acids.

In this sample, this clonotype turned up once. CDR3: CASSLVLAAGGNEQFF. The CDR3 DNA is TGTGCCAGCAGTTTGGTTCTAGCGGCCGGGGGTAATGAGCAGTTCTTC. This chain connects TRBV12-3 or TRBV12-4 to TRBJ2-1; 7 nucleotides match TRBD2. There are 16 residues in the CDR3. The V gene end was trimmed by 3 bases and the J gene end by 7 bases; junction bases not matched to a gene: 12.

The rearrangement joins TRBV27 to TRBJ2-7; D perhaps matches TRBD2 (5 bases). V lost 5 bases and J lost 4, with 12 bases in between. Germline CDR1 reads MNHEY; CDR2 reads SMNVEV (reference sequence). This CDR3 comprises 13 residues. This CDR3 reads CASSNGREYEQYF. The CDR3 DNA follows: TGTGCCAGCAGTAACGGACGGGAATACGAGCAGTACTTC.

The chain carries TRBV6-2 or TRBV6-3 and TRBJ2-3; 8 bases are shared with TRBD2. J was trimmed by 5 bases and V by 2 bases; bases with no gene match: 9. This CDR3 comprises 16 residues. CDR1 is MNHEY, CDR2 SVGEGT, per germline. For the CDR3, the DNA is TGTGCCAGCAGTTACATTCCGGGACTAGGGAGAGATACGCAGTATTTT. Amino acids: CASSYIPGLGRDTQYF.

The chain links TRBV29-1 to TRBJ2-7, with TRBD2 as a possible D gene (5 bases). Between the trimmed V and J ends, which lost 2 bases and 2 bases, there was a span of 22 bases. The CDR3 extends over 17 amino acids. Germline V gives CDR1 SQVTM, CDR2 ANQGSEA. CDR3 nucleotides: TGCAGCGTTGAATTCCCGGACTCTTTGGGCGGTCCCTACGAGCAGTACTTC. This codes for CSVEFPDSLGGPYEQYF.

The chain has TRBV19 and TRBJ1-5; D is possibly TRBD1 (5 bases). V lost 2 bases and J 2 bases, leaving 13 bases between the germline ends. Per germline, CDR1 LNHDA and CDR2 SQIVND (reference sequence). The CDR3 spans 16 residues. The CDR3 spells CASSITAGMGNQPQHF. Written as DNA, the CDR3 is TGTGCCAGTAGTATAACGGCAGGGATGGGCAATCAGCCCCAGCATTTT.

The CDR3 sequence is CASSLGVGGPKNEQFF. The CDR3 nucleotides read TGTGCCAGCAGCCTAGGGGTCGGCGGGCCAAAAAATGAGCAGTTCTTC. The chain combines TRBV7-2 with TRBJ2-1; either TRBD1 or TRBD2 may fit D (5 bases each). CDR1 and CDR2 from the germline V gene are SGHTA and FQGNSA. The CDR3 loop spans 16 amino acids. V lost 5 bases and J lost 7, with 21 bases in between.

The chain recombines TRBV27 with TRBJ2-7; 12 positions match TRBD1. Germline CDR1 reads MNHEY; CDR2 reads SMNVEV (reference sequence). This CDR3 has 14 amino acids. V was clipped by 6 bases and J by 6 bases; unmatched bases: 6. CDR3 sequence: CASSRGQGAGEQYF. The CDR3 coding sequence is TGTGCCAGCAGCCGGGGACAGGGGGCAGGCGAGCAGTACTTC.

The sample holds one count of this clonotype. This rearrangement joins TRBV6-1 to TRBJ2-7; 9 positions agree with TRBD2. This CDR3 comprises 13 residues. The V gene end was trimmed by 6 bases and the J gene end by 5 bases; junction bases not matched to a gene: 5. CDR1 and CDR2 from the germline V gene are MNHNS and SASEGT. The chain's CDR3 is CASSRTSVHEQYF. The CDR3 region has the DNA TGTGCCAGCAGCCGGACTAGCGTCCACGAGCAGTACTTC.

The rearrangement uses TRBV27 and TRBJ1-1; D gene uncertain. V was trimmed by 2 bases and J by 4 bases, leaving 8 bases between them. This CDR3 contains 13 residues. Germline V gene data show CDR1 as MNHEY and CDR2 as SMNVEV (reference sequence). CDR3 sequence reads: CASSLGGLTEAFF. CDR3 DNA sequence: TGTGCCAGCAGTTTAGGAGGTCTCACTGAAGCTTTCTTT.

CDR3 sequence: CASSLIPNQPQHF. CDR3 in DNA: TGTGCCAGCAGTTTAATTCCTAATCAGCCCCAGCATTTT. This chain uses TRBV27 with TRBJ1-5; D ambiguous. The length of the CDR3 is 13 residues. V lost 2 bases, J lost 4 bases, and 6 bases lay in between. CDR1 and CDR2 from the germline V gene are MNHEY and SMNVEV (reference sequence).

The gene calls are TRBV29-1 and TRBJ2-1, with a tentative D call TRBD1 (5 bases). CDR1 is SQVTM, CDR2 ANQGSEA, per germline. The CDR3 has 14 residues. The V end lost 3 bases, the J end lost 6 bases, and 15 bases lay between the germline ends. This CDR3 reads CSVEPQELLNEQFF. CDR3 bases: TGCAGCGTTGAGCCACAGGAACTCCTCAATGAGCAGTTCTTC.

This clonotype was picked up one time. V is TRBV20-1 and J is TRBJ2-7; 10 positions match TRBD1. CDR1 and CDR2 (germline): DFQATT, SNEGSKA (reference sequence). There are 14 residues in the CDR3. V shed 6 bases and J 5 bases; nucleotides not matched to a gene: 10. The CDR3 loop is CSAPPETGGDEQYF. The CDR3 bases are TGCAGTGCCCCGCCGGAGACAGGGGGCGACGAGCAGTACTTC.

The V gene is TRBV15, the J gene TRBJ1-2, with 8 bases fitting TRBD1. The CDR3 loop spans 18 amino acids. Germline CDR1 is LNHNV and CDR2 is YYDKDF (reference sequence). Losses at the gene ends were 0 bases for V and 1 base for J; bases not matched to a gene: 10. CDR3 DNA: TGTGCCACCAGCAGAGATCACAGTCTGGACAGGGATAACTATGGCTACACCTTC. Residues: CATSRDHSLDRDNYGYTF.

This clonotype has a single count. This chain joins TRBV7-2 and TRBJ2-7; either TRBD1 or TRBD2 may fit D (6 bases each). Trimming removed 2 bases from V and 5 bases from J, with 10 bases in between. This CDR3 has 13 amino acids. In germline, CDR1 is SGHTA, CDR2 FQGNSA. The CDR3 DNA is TGTGCCAGCAGCTTAATGGGGGGCAACGAGCAGTACTTC. Amino acids: CASSLMGGNEQYF.

The V call is TRBV6-5, the J call TRBJ2-3; 8 bases line up with TRBD1. The ends lost 6 bases at V and 5 bases at J; junction bases unmatched: 7. The CDR3 totals 14 residues. The germline V gene encodes CDR1 MNHEY and CDR2 SVGAGI. CDR3 DNA sequence: TGTGCCAGCAGAGGACAGGGTGGCGAAGATACGCAGTATTTT. Residues: CASRGQGGEDTQYF.